This T cell receptor beta chain was identified in a study of T cells expressing NK-cell markers. Whole-study findings and limits: Among CD8+ T cells from more than five donors, dominant NKG2C+ clonotypes accounted for roughly 1.0-8%.

From the 5' RACE reads, TCRdb lists one entry per CDR3 protein and no DNA. The sample has 150,000 to 180,000 distinct CDR3 sequences, and its top ten clones hold around a third. Comment on this clonotype: Its antigen remains unknown.

CDR1 and CDR2 (germline): LNHDA, SQIVND (reference sequence). There are 14 residues in the CDR3. Sequencing input: blood T cells: a sorted CD56 or NKG2C T cell subset, CD4+ or CD8+ T cells, or bulk PBMC T cells (not recorded which). J is TRBJ2-1 and V is TRBV19; TCRdb returns TRBD1, unconfirmable since there is no DNA. The clonotype was recovered from a woman aged 45-59 years in good health. The CDR3 sequence is CASSIIGGVDEQFF.